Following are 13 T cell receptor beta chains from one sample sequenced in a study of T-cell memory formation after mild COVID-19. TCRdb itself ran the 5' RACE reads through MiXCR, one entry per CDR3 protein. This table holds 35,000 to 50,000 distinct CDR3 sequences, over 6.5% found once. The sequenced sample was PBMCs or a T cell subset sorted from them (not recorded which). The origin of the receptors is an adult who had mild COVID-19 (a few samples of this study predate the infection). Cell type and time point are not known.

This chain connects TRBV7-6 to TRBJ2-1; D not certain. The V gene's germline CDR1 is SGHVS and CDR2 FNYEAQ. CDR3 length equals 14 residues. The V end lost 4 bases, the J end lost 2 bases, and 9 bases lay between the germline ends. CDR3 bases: TGTGCCAGCAGCTCCTACGGACCCTACAATGAGCAGTTCTTC. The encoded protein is CASSSYGPYNEQFF.

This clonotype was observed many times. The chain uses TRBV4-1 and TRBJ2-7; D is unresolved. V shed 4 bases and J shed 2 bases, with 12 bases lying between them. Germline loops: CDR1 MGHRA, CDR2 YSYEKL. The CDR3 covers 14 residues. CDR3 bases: TGCGCCAGCAGCCTCGAAAGGGCCCCCTACGAGCAGTACTTC. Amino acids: CASSLERAPYEQYF.

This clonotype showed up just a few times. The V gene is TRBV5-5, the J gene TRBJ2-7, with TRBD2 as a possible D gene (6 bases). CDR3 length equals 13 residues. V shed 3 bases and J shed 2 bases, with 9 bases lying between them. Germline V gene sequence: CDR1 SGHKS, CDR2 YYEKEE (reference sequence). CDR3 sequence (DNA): TGTGCCAGCAGCTGGGACTTTGCCTACGAGCAGTACTTC. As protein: CASSWDFAYEQYF. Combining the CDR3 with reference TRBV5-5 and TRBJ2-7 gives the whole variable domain DAGVTQSPTHLIKTRGQQVTLRCSPISGHKSVSWYQQVLGQGPQFIFQYYEKEERGRGNFPDRFSARQFPNYSSELNVNALLLGDSALYLCASSWDFAYEQYFGPGTRLTVT.

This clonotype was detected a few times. DNA of the CDR3: TGTGCCAGCACCGCCGGCTCTTTCCCCTATGGCTACACCTTC. Translation: CASTAGSFPYGYTF. The chain combines TRBV12-3 or TRBV12-4 with TRBJ1-2; D is unclear. V shed 7 bases and J shed 4 bases, with 16 bases lying between them. There are 14 residues in the CDR3.

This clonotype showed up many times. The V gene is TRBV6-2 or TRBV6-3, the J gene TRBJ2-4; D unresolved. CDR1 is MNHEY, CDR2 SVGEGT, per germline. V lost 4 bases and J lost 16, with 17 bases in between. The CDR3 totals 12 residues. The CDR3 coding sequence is TGTGCCAGCAGTTCCGGACCGAGACCGCCCTACTTC. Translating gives CASSSGPRPPYF.

DNA of the CDR3: TGTGCCAGCCGGGACAGGGGGCTCTTAACCGGGGAGCTGTTTTTT. This sequence encodes CASRDRGLLTGELFF. This sequence joins TRBV5-6 and TRBJ2-2; 12 bases agree with TRBD1. Per germline, CDR1 SGHDT and CDR2 YYEEEE. V was pared by 7 bases and J by 5 bases, with 6 bases of the junction left unmatched. CDR3 size: 15 residues.

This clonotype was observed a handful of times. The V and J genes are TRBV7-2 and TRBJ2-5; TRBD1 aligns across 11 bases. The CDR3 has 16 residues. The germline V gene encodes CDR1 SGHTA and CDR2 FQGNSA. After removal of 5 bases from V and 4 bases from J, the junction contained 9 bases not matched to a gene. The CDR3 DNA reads TGTGCCAGCAGCCGCGACGGGACAGGGGGGCGAGAGACCCAGTACTTC. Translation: CASSRDGTGGRETQYF.

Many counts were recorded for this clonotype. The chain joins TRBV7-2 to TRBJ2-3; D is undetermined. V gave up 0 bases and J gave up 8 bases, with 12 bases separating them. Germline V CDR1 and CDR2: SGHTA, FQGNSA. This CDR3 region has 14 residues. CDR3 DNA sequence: TGTGCCAGCAGCTTAGCAGTCCAGTTCGGTACGCAGTATTTT. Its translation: CASSLAVQFGTQYF.

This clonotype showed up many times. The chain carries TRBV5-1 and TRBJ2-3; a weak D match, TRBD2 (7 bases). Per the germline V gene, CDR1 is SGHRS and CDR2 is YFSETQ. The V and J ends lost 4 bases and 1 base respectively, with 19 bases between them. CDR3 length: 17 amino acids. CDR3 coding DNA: TGCGCCAGCAGCCCCGAAGTAGGGGGGGTCCGCACAGATACGCAGTATTTT. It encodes CASSPEVGGVRTDTQYF.

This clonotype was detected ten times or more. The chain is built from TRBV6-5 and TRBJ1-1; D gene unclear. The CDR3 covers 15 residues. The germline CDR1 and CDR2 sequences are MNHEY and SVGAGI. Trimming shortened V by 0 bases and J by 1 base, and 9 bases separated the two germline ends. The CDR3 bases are TGTGCCAGCAGTTACTCGAAACGGACGAACACTGAAGCTTTCTTT. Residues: CASSYSKRTNTEAFF.

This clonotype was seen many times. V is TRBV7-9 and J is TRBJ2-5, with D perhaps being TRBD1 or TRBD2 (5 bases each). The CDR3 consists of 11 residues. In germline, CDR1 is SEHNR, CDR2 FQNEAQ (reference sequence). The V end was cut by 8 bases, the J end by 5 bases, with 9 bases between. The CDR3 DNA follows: TGTGCCAGCGGCAGGGACGAGACCCAGTACTTC. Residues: CASGRDETQYF.

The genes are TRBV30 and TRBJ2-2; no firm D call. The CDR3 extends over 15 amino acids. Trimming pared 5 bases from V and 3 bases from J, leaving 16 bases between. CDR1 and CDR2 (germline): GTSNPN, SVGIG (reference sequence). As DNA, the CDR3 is TGTGCCTGGGGTTCCCAACATTCTCACACCGGGGAGCTGTTTTTT. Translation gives CAWGSQHSHTGELFF.

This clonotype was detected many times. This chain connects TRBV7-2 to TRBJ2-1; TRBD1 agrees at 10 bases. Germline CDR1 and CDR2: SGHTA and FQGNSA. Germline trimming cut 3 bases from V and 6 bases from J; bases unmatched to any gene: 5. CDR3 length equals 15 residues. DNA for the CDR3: TGTGCCAGCAGCTTGACAGGGGGCGCAGGCAATGAGCAGTTCTTC. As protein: CASSLTGGAGNEQFF. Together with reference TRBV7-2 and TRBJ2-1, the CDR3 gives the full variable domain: GAGVSQSPSNKVTEKGKDVELRCDPISGHTALYWYRQSLGQGLEFLIYFQGNSAPDKSGLPSDRFSAERTGGSVSTLTIQRTQQEDSAVYLCASSLTGGAGNEQFFGPGTRLTVL.